The clone carrying this TCR beta chain has only a few counts. An approximately 130-subject validation cohort, separate from the approximately 700-subject first cohort, supplied the donors. The V and J ends lost 1 base and 2 bases respectively, with 13 bases between them. The CDR3 totals 16 residues. Germline CDR1 SGHVS, CDR2 FNYEAQ. This sample is drawn from a study of cytomegalovirus exposure and HLA in healthy donors. Data came from immunoSEQ multiplex PCR; TCRdb stores just in-frame clones and leaves some out. There are some 170,000 clones in the sample; 89% occur only once, and around 3.8% lies in the top ten.

The chain joins TRBV7-6 to TRBJ2-3; perhaps TRBD2 as D (6 bases). The sequence derives from a young man in good health and CMV-seropositive. Material: PBMCs. CDR3 protein: CASSLVSRTNTDTQYF. The CDR3 coding sequence is TGTGCCAGCAGCTTAGTGAGCCGGACTAACACAGATACGCAGTATTTT.